The T cell receptor beta chain described here comes from a study of cytomegalovirus exposure and HLA in healthy donors. Primers for the PCR totalled 60 Vbeta and 13 Jbeta. TCRdb's table, derived via immunoSEQ multiplex PCR, lists solely in-frame clones and lacks some. The sample has over 50,000 clones. The receptor was derived from a man aged 50 to 60 in good health and CMV-seropositive. Sequencing was done on a sample of PBMCs.

CDR3 residues: CASSQDLGGALRNEQFF. The CDR3 DNA reads TGCGCCAGCAGCCAAGATCTCGGGGGGGCACTCCGGAATGAGCAGTTCTTC. The chain carries TRBV4-3 and TRBJ2-1, with TRBD2 matching over 8 bases. The length of the CDR3 is 17 residues. Germline V CDR1 and CDR2: LGHNA, YSLEER. The J segment lost 7 bases and the V segment lost 0 bases, leaving 11 bases of the junction unmatched.